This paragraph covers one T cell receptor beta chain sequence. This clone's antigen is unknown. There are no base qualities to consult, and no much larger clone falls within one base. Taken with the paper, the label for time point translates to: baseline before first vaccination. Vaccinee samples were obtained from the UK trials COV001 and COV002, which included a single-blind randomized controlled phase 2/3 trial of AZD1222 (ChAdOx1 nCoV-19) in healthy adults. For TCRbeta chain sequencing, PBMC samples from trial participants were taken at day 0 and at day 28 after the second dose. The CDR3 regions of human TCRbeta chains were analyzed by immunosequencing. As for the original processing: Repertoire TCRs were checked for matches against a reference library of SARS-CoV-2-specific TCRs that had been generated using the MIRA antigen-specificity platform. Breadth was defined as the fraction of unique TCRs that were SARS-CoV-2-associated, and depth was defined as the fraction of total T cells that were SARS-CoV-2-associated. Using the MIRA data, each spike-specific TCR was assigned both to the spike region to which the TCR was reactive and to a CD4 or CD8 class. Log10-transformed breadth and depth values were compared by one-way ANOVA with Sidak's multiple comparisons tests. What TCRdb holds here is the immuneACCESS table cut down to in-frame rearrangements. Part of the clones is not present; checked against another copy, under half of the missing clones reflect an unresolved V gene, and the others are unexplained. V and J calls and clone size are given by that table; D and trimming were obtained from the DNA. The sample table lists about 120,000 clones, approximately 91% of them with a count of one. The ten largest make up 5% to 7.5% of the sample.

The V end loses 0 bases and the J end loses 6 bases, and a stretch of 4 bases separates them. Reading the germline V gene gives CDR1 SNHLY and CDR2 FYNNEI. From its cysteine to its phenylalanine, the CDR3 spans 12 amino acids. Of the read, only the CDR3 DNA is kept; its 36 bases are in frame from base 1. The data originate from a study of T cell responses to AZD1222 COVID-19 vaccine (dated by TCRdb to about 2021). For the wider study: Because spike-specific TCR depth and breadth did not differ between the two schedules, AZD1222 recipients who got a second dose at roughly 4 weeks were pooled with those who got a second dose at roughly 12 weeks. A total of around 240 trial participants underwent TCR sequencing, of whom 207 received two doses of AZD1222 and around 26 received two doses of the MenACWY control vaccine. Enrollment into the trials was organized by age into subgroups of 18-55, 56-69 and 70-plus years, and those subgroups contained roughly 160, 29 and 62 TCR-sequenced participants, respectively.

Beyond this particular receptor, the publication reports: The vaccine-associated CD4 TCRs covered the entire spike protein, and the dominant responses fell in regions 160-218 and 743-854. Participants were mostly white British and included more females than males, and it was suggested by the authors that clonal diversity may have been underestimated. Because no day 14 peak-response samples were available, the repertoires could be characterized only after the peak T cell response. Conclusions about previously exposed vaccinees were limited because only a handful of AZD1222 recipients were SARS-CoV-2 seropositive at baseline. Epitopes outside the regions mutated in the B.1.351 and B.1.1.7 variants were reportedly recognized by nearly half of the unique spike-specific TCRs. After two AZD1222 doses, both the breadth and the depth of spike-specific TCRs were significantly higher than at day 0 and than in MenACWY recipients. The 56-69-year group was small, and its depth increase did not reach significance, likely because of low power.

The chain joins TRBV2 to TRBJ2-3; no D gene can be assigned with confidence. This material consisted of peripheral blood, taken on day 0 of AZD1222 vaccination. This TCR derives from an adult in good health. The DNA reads TGTGCCAGCAGTGAAGCTTACGATACGCAGTATTTT. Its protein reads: CASSEAYDTQYF.